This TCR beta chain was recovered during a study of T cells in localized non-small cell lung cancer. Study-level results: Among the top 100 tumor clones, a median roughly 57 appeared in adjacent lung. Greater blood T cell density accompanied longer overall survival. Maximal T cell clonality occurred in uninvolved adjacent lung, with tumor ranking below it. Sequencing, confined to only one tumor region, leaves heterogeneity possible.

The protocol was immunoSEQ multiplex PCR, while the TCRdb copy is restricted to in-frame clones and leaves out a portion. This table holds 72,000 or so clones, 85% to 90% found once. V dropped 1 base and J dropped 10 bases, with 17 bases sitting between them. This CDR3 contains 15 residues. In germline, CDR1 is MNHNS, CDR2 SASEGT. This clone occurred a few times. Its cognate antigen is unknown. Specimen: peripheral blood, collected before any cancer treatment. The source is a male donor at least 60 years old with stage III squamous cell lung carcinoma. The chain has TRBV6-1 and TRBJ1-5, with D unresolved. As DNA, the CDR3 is TGTGCCAGCAGTGAAGGAGGAAAGCCTTGGTATCCCCAGCATTTT. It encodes CASSEGGKPWYPQHF.